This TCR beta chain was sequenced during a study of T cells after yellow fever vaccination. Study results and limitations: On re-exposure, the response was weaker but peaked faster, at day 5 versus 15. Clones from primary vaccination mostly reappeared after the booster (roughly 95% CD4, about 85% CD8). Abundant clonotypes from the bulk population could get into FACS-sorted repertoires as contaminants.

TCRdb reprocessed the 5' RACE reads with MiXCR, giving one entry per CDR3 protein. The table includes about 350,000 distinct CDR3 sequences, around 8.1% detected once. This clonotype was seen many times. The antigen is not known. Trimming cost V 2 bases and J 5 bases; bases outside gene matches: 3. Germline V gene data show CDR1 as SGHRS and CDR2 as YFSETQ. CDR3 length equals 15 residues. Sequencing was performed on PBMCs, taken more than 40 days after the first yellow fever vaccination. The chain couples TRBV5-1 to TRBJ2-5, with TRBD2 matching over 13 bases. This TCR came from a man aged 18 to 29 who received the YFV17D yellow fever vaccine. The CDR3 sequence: CASSLGLAGVETQYF. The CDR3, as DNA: TGCGCCAGCAGCTTAGGACTAGCGGGGGTTGAGACCCAGTACTTC.